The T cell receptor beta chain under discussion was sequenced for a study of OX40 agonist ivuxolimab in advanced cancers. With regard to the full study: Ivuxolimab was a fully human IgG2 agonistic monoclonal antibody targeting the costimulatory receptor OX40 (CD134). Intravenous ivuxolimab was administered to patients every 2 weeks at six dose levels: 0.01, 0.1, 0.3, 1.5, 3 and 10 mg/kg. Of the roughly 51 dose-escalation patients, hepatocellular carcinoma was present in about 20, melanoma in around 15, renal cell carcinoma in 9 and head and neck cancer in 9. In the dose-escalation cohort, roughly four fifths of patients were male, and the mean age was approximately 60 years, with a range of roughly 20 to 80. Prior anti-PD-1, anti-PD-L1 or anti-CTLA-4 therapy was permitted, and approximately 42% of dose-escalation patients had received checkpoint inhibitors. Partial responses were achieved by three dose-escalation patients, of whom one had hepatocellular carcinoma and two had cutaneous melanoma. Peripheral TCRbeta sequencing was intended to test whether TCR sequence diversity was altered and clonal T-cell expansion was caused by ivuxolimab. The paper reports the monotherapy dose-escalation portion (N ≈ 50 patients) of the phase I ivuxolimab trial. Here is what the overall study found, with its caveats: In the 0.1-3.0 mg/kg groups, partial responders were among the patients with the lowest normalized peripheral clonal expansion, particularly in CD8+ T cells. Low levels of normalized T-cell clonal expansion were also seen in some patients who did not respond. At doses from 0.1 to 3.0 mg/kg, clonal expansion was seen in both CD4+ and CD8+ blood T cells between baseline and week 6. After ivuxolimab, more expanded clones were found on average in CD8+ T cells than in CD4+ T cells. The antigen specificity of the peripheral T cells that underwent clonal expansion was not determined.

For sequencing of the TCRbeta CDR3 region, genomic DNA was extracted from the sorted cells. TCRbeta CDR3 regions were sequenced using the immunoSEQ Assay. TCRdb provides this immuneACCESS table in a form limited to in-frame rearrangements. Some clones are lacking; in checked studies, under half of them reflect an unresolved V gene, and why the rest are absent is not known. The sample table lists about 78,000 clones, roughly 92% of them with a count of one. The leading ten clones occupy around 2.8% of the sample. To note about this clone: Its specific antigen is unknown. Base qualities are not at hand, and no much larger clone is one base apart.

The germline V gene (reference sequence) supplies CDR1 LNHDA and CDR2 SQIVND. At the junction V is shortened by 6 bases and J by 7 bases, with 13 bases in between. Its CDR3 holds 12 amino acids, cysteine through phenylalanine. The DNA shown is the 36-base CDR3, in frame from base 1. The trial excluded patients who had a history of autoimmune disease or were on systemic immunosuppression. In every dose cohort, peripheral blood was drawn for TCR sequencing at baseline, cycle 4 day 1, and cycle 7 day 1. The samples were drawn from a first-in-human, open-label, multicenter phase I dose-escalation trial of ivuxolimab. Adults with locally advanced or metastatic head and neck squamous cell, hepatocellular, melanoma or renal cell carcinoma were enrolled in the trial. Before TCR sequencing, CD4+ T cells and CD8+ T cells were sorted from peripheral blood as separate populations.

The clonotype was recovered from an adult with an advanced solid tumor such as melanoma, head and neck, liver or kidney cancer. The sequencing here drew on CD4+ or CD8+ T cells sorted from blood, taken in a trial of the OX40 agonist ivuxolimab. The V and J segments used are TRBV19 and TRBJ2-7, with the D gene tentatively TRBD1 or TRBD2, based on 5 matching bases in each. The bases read TGTGCCAGTAGGGGGACCTTTGGTGAGCAGTACTTC. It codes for CASRGTFGEQYF. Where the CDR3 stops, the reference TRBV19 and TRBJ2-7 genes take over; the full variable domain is DGGITQSPKYLFRKEGQNVTLSCEQNLNHDAMYWYRQDPGQGLRLIYYSQIVNDFQKGDIAEGYSVSREKKESFPLTVTSAQKNPTAFYLCASRGTFGEQYFGPGTRLTVT.